This T cell receptor beta chain appears in the sequencing data of a study of T cells in localized non-small cell lung cancer. The study, taken as a whole, reports: Heterogeneity remains possible because sequencing was limited to only one tumor region. The greatest T cell clonality was found in uninvolved adjacent lung (higher than in tumor). Adjacent lung was found to contain a median approximately 60 of the top 100 tumor clones.

Measured with immunoSEQ multiplex PCR; TCRdb has only the in-frame clones, and not every one. The table lists roughly 76,000 clones, around three quarters of them singletons, with roughly 19% in the top ten. In regard to this clone: As yet, its antigen is unknown.

The V gene lost 0 bases and the J gene lost 7 bases, with 16 bases spanning the gap. The CDR3 is made up of 15 amino acids. The germline gives CDR1 SGHTA, CDR2 FQGTGA. This receptor was identified in a man between 40 and 75 years old with stage II squamous cell lung carcinoma. The input for sequencing was PBMCs, taken before any cancer treatment. V usage is TRBV7-3 and J usage is TRBJ2-7; D is possibly TRBD1 or TRBD2 (5 bases each). The DNA of the CDR3 is TGTGCCAGCAGCTTAACGGGGGAATACTTAGGGGAGCAGTACTTC. Amino acids: CASSLTGEYLGEQYF. Looking up the rest from reference TRBV7-3 and TRBJ2-7 gives the full variable domain: GAGVSQTPSNKVTEKGKYVELRCDPISGHTALYWYRQSLGQGPEFLIYFQGTGAADDSGLPNDRFFAVRPEGSVSTLKIQRTERGDSAVYLCASSLTGEYLGEQYFGPGTRLTVT.